Below, one T cell receptor (beta chain) is given with its context. It was CD45RO-negative cells, positively selected for CCR7, that made up naive CD8 cells, with terminally differentiated effector memory CD45RA+ cells excluded. This entry is derived from a study of shared clonotypes between healthy human individuals. Trimming cost V 0 bases and J 1 base, with 16 bases left between them. CDR3 length equals 17 residues. Germline V gene data show CDR1 as SGHRS and CDR2 as YFSETQ. Clones were read by immunoSEQ multiplex PCR, and TCRdb kept only the in-frame ones, dropping some. The profile shows about 2.2 million clones, approximately 92% of them singletons.

The source of this sequence is a man younger than 30 in good health. Some clones in this sample may be carry-over from other donors' samples. The chain couples TRBV5-1 to TRBJ1-1; D uncertain. The sequencing sample was made of naive CD8+ T cells from PBMCs. In DNA, the CDR3 is TGCGCCAGCAGCTTGGAGGCGTCGGGTTATGGGAACACTGAAGCTTTCTTT. It encodes CASSLEASGYGNTEAFF.